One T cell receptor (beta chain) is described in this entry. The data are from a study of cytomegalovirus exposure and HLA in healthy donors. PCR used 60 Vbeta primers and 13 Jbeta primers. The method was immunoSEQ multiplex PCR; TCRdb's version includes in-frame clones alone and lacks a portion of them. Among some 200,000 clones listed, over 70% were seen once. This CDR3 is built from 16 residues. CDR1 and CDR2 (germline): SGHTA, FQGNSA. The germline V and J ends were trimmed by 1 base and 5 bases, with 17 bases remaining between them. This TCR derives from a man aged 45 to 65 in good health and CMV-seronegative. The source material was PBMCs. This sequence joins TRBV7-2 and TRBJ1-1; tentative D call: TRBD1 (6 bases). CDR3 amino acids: CASSLGGEGGRTEAFF. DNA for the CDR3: TGTGCCAGCAGCTTAGGAGGGGAAGGGGGAAGGACTGAAGCTTTCTTT.